Presented here are 7 T cell receptor beta chains from one specimen sequenced in a study of cytomegalovirus exposure and HLA in healthy donors. It was with 60 Vbeta and 13 Jbeta primers that the PCR ran. The method was immunoSEQ multiplex PCR; TCRdb's version includes in-frame clones alone and lacks a portion of them. This table holds approximately 210,000 clones, about 87% found once. What was sequenced was PBMCs. These receptors were collected from a man aged 25 to 40 in good health and CMV-seronegative.

The rearrangement joins TRBV6-5 to TRBJ2-3, with D unclear. V was clipped by 7 bases and J by 3 bases, with 11 bases between them. Germline CDR1 reads MNHEY; CDR2 reads SVGAGI. This CDR3 has 13 amino acids. The CDR3 DNA sequence: TGTGCCAGCAAAGACTTTGGGACAGATACGCAGTATTTT. Translating gives CASKDFGTDTQYF.

The chain's CDR3 is CASSRTDSVNQPQHF. The DNA of the CDR3 is TGTGCCAGCAGTCGTACTGACAGCGTAAATCAGCCCCAGCATTTT. This chain joins TRBV27 and TRBJ1-5, with D maybe TRBD1 (5 bases). In germline, CDR1 is MNHEY, CDR2 SMNVEV (reference sequence). This CDR3 region has 15 residues. V shed 5 bases and J shed 4 bases, with 15 bases lying between them.

The sample holds one count of this clone. The chain links TRBV29-1 to TRBJ2-2; D might be TRBD1 (5 bases). The germline V gene has CDR1 SQVTM and CDR2 ANQGSEA. There are 12 residues in the CDR3. Trimming took 8 bases from V and 3 from J, leaving 10 bases between them. CDR3: CSTQADTGELFF. CDR3 nucleotide sequence: TGCAGCACACAGGCAGACACCGGGGAGCTGTTTTTT.

The gene calls are TRBV15 and TRBJ1-1, with D possibly matching TRBD1 (6 bases). The CDR3 extends over 15 amino acids. Trimming took off 4 bases at V and 9 bases at J, with 21 bases between the two ends. The germline V gene encodes CDR1 LNHNV and CDR2 YYDKDF (reference sequence). CDR3 loop: CATSTATGTPEKAFF. The CDR3 DNA is TGTGCCACCAGCACTGCTACCGGGACACCAGAAAAAGCTTTCTTT.

J is TRBJ2-5 and V is TRBV28, with 7 bases aligning to TRBD2. CDR1 and CDR2 from the germline V gene are MDHEN and SYDVKM. The V and J ends lost 1 base and 4 bases, in that order; junction bases with no gene match: 3. CDR3 length: 14 residues. CDR3 protein: CASSLLRGSETQYF. The DNA for the CDR3 is TGTGCCAGCAGTTTATTGCGGGGGTCAGAGACCCAGTACTTC.

V is TRBV6-5 and J is TRBJ1-1, with 7 bases matching TRBD1. V shed 3 bases, J shed 4 bases, and the junction held 2 bases outside the gene matches. CDR1 and CDR2 from the germline V gene are MNHEY and SVGAGI. The CDR3 length is 13 residues. CDR3 in DNA: TGTGCCAGCAGTTATGACAGGGCCACTGAAGCTTTCTTT. It translates to CASSYDRATEAFF.

This clone was detected once. One junction end disagrees with the germline gene, perhaps due to a read error. This chain connects TRBV15 to TRBJ2-4; 8 nucleotides agree with TRBD2. The CDR3 is made up of 16 amino acids. Germline assignment: CDR1 LNHNV and CDR2 YYDKDF (reference sequence). In DNA, the CDR3 is TGTGCCACCAGCGGTCGCAGCGGGGGATACGGAAACAGTCAGTACTTC. It encodes CATSGRSGGYGNSQYF.